This T cell receptor beta chain was retrieved from a study of Graves' ophthalmopathy and Graves' hyperthyroidism. Looking at the study overall: Ophthalmopathy absent within 18 months of follow-up marked hyperthyroidism as stable. General study points: Blood samples also showed most expanded thyroid clonotypes exceeding 0.001 frequency. At about 69% sensitivity and approximately 72% specificity, the model predicted progression of the ophthalmopathy.

The authors amplified TCR beta CDR3 regions, and they did so from RNA transcripts for repertoire sequencing. RT-PCR was first run with HTBI primers, then multiplex PCR in a second round. MiXCR, applied by TCRdb to the multiplex PCR reads, yields one record per CDR3 protein. The repertoire holds a few hundred thousand distinct CDR3 sequences, with about two fifths as singletons. Symptoms, serum thyroxine and TRAb, thyroid ultrasound, and orbital computed tomography formed the diagnostic basis. The junction had 6 bases not matched to a gene; V was cut back by 6 bases and J by 1 base. Germline-derived CDR1 and CDR2 are MNHEY and SVGAGI. The CDR3 sequence is 16 residues long. On this clonotype itself: Its target is not known.

The chain couples TRBV6-5 to TRBJ1-1; TRBD1 aligns across 12 bases. The clonotype was recovered from an adult man with Graves' hyperthyroidism. What was sequenced was peripheral blood or thyroid tissue (not recorded which). The CDR3 DNA reads TGTGCCAGCAGGTCCGGGACAGGGGGCGGGAACACTGAAGCTTTCTTT. The encoded protein is CASRSGTGGGNTEAFF.